The clone carrying this T cell receptor beta chain has more than one count but fewer than ten. TCRdb independently ran MiXCR on the RT-PCR reads; one entry per CDR3 protein. The sample yields about 540,000 distinct CDR3 sequences, under 25% seen once. The sample belongs to a study of response to subunit inactivated influenza vaccine. The CDR3 covers 14 residues. J gave up 7 bases and V 6 bases, and 10 bases lay outside the gene matches. Germline assignment: CDR1 MNHEY and CDR2 SMNVEV (reference sequence). The data were also submitted as part of a second study, on T cells expressing NK-cell markers. From that study: UMIs accompanied the 5'RACE template switching by which TCR beta cDNA was made. The sequencing cohort of eight donors included seven HCMV-seropositive individuals and one seronegative individual. Researchers report these clonotypes also headed the CD3+CD56-NKG2C+ fraction in four donors.

This sample comprised CD4+ T cells sorted from PBMCs, obtained about 12 days after vaccination. This sequence joins TRBV27 and TRBJ1-2; 8 bases fit TRBD1. The TCR was taken from a man aged 50 or older who received an inactivated influenza vaccine. The CDR3 region is CASSELGQGRGYTF. The CDR3 DNA is TGTGCCAGCAGCGAGCTCGGACAGGGACGTGGCTACACCTTC.